The 26 T cell receptor beta chains given below trace back to one sample, sequenced in a study of CD8+ T cells in alopecia areata. Once RNA had been extracted, it was reverse transcribed into cDNA to act as the sequencing template. Generated by immunoSEQ multiplex PCR, the TCRdb table keeps only in-frame clones and is missing some. The table includes around 150,000 clones, roughly 82% detected once. Described treatment: oral pan-JAK inhibitor, 5-10 mg twice daily. This specimen was CD8+ T cells sorted from blood, taken at week 4, from a patient treated with tofacitinib. Every receptor here comes from a human donor with alopecia areata.

In its sample, this clone was seen once. The V gene is TRBV30, the J gene TRBJ2-3; 11 bases fit TRBD2. With 2 bases clipped from V and 2 bases from J, the junction kept 6 bases outside the gene matches. Germline CDR1 GTSNPN, CDR2 SVGIG (reference sequence). The CDR3 runs 16 residues. CDR3 region: CAWSPGLAVYTDTQYF. CDR3 DNA sequence: TGTGCCTGGAGTCCGGGACTAGCGGTATACACAGATACGCAGTATTTT.

The chain employs TRBV4-1 and TRBJ2-5, with 12 positions matching TRBD2. Germline assignment: CDR1 MGHRA and CDR2 YSYEKL. The junction had 9 bases not matched to a gene; V was cut back by 2 bases and J by 2 bases. The CDR3 totals 18 residues. DNA for the CDR3: TGCGCCAGCAGCCAACGAGGGGGACTAGCGGGTACTCAAGAGACCCAGTACTTC. Its translation is CASSQRGGLAGTQETQYF.

CDR3 nucleotide sequence: TGCAGCGTTCAGGTCCCGAACACCGGGGAGCTGTTTTTT. Its protein is CSVQVPNTGELFF. The chain combines TRBV29-1 with TRBJ2-2; no clear D. Looked up from germline, CDR1 is SQVTM and CDR2 is ANQGSEA. Trimming left V 5 bases short and J 0 bases short, with 7 bases between. The CDR3 has 13 residues.

The rearrangement joins TRBV5-1 to TRBJ2-7; possibly TRBD1 or TRBD2 for D (5 bases each). CDR3 size: 14 residues. Germline CDR1 SGHRS, CDR2 YFSETQ. The germline V and J ends were trimmed by 2 bases and 1 base, with 10 bases remaining between them. CDR3 sequence (DNA): TGCGCCAGCAGCTTCCGGGACCGATCCTACGAGCAGTACTTC. It specifies CASSFRDRSYEQYF.

This chain connects TRBV9 to TRBJ1-6, with 10 bases fitting TRBD1. V gave up 3 bases and J gave up 6 bases; unmatched junction bases: 12. The CDR3 loop spans 18 amino acids. Germline V gene data show CDR1 as SGDLS and CDR2 as YYNGEE. CDR3 protein: CASSEYARQGAGNSPLHF. As DNA, the CDR3 is TGTGCCAGCAGCGAATATGCTCGACAGGGGGCTGGTAATTCACCCCTCCACTTT.

The chain carries TRBV7-6 and TRBJ2-1; 11 bases align to TRBD2. The trim removed 2 bases at V and 9 bases at J, leaving 9 bases unmatched. CDR1 is SGHVS, CDR2 FNYEAQ, per germline. The length of the CDR3 is 16 residues. CDR3 region: CASSLFRSGGAREQFF. DNA of the CDR3: TGTGCCAGCAGCTTATTTCGTAGCGGGGGGGCTCGTGAGCAGTTCTTC.

The chain couples TRBV5-6 to TRBJ2-5, with 11 bases aligning to TRBD2. Losses at the gene ends were 3 bases for V and 9 bases for J; bases not matched to a gene: 13. There are 16 residues in the CDR3. Germline V CDR1 and CDR2: SGHDT, YYEEEE. In DNA form, the CDR3 reads TGTGCCAGCAGCTCGCAGACTAGCGGGACAATGAAGGCCCAGTACTTC. This translates into CASSSQTSGTMKAQYF.

In this sample, this clone is medium-sized (0.01 to 0.1%). The J gene is TRBJ2-2, the V gene TRBV4-1, with D unclear. This CDR3 is 15 amino acids long. Germline CDR1 and CDR2: MGHRA and YSYEKL. V dropped 0 bases and J dropped 6 bases, with 11 bases sitting between them. CDR3: CASSQEGVGAGELFF. CDR3 sequence (DNA): TGCGCCAGCAGCCAAGAAGGCGTTGGGGCCGGGGAGCTGTTTTTT.

The rearrangement joins TRBV4-1 to TRBJ2-5; tentative D call: TRBD2 (7 bases). CDR1 is MGHRA, CDR2 YSYEKL, per germline. This CDR3 has 15 amino acids. Deletions cut 0 bases from V and 1 base from J, with 9 bases between. CDR3 in amino acids: CASSQEGGAQETQYF. The CDR3 DNA follows: TGCGCCAGCAGCCAAGAAGGGGGGGCCCAAGAGACCCAGTACTTC.

This sequence joins TRBV25-1 and TRBJ2-7; 9 bases agree with TRBD2. Unmatched junction bases numbered 17, after V lost 8 bases and J lost 6 bases. Germline V gene data show CDR1 as MGHDK and CDR2 as SYGVNS. The CDR3 is 16 residues long. CDR3 residues: CASSSEVAGVESEQYF. As DNA, the CDR3 is TGTGCCAGCTCCTCAGAGGTAGCGGGGGTAGAGTCCGAGCAGTACTTC.

The J gene is TRBJ2-7, the V gene TRBV7-6; D could derive from TRBD1 or TRBD2 (6 bases each). Trimming shortened V by 4 bases and J by 0 bases, and 16 bases separated the two germline ends. The length of the CDR3 is 16 residues. CDR1 is SGHVS, CDR2 FNYEAQ, per germline. The CDR3 nucleotides read TGTGCCAGCAGCTCAAACGAGGGGGGTAACTCCTACGAGCAGTACTTC. It yields the protein CASSSNEGGNSYEQYF.

CDR3 region: CASSSSLGPYNSPLHF. The CDR3 DNA reads as TGTGCCAGCAGCTCCTCGTTGGGGCCCTATAATTCACCCCTCCACTTT. J is TRBJ1-6 and V is TRBV13, with a weak D call TRBD1 (5 bases). CDR3 length: 16 amino acids. Germline CDR1 and CDR2: PRHDT and FYEKMQ (reference sequence). Trimming took 4 bases from V and 2 from J, leaving 12 bases between them.

Only a few counts were recorded for this clone. The CDR3 loop reads CSGERGAQETQYF. The CDR3 DNA sequence: TGCAGCGGAGAGCGGGGGGCCCAAGAGACCCAGTACTTC. V and J are TRBV29-1 and TRBJ2-5; 9 nucleotides line up with TRBD2. Trimming removed 7 bases from V and 1 base from J; junction bases left unmatched: 4. Germline CDR1 SQVTM, CDR2 ANQGSEA. The CDR3 totals 13 residues.

The count of this clone is one. This sequence joins TRBV7-9 and TRBJ2-5, with 8 bases identical to TRBD2. Germline values: CDR1 SEHNR, CDR2 FQNEAQ (reference sequence). V was clipped by 4 bases and J by 2 bases; unmatched bases: 0. The CDR3 consists of 13 residues. The CDR3, as DNA: TGTGCCAGCAGCTCGGGGGGGCAAGAGACCCAGTACTTC. Translated: CASSSGGQETQYF. Full variable domain (rest looked up from reference TRBV7-9 and TRBJ2-5): DTGVSQNPRHKITKRGQNVTFRCDPISEHNRLYWYRQTLGQGPEFLTYFQNEAQLEKSRLLSDRFSAERPKGSFSTLEIQRTEQGDSAMYLCASSSGGQETQYFGPGTRLLVL.

The chain uses TRBV27 and TRBJ1-1; D call uncertain. This CDR3 has 11 residues. V gave up 7 bases and J gave up 5 bases, with 8 bases separating them. Looked up from germline, CDR1 is MNHEY and CDR2 is SMNVEV (reference sequence). The CDR3 region is CASTFGTEAFF. For the CDR3, the DNA is TGTGCCAGCACGTTTGGGACTGAAGCTTTCTTT.

A few counts support this clone. The J gene is TRBJ2-1, the V gene TRBV7-9, with no clear D. Germline V gene data show CDR1 as SEHNR and CDR2 as FQNEAQ (reference sequence). V gave up 5 bases and J gave up 1 base, with 9 bases separating them. There are 14 residues in the CDR3. The CDR3 sequence: CASSEDLSYNEQFF. The DNA for the CDR3 is TGTGCCAGCAGCGAGGACCTTTCCTACAATGAGCAGTTCTTC.

The gene calls are TRBV11-2 and TRBJ2-3; D is perhaps TRBD2 (6 bases). The V gene's germline CDR1 is SGHAT and CDR2 FQNNGV. There are 14 residues in the CDR3. V dropped 5 bases and J dropped 6 bases, with 15 bases sitting between them. Written as DNA, the CDR3 is TGTGCCAGCAGCCTCGCCGGCGGGGCGGATACGCAGTATTTT. It encodes CASSLAGGADTQYF. Full variable domain (remainder filled in from reference TRBV11-2 and TRBJ2-3): EAGVAQSPRYKIIEKRQSVAFWCNPISGHATLYWYQQILGQGPKLLIQFQNNGVVDDSQLPKDRFSAERLKGVDSTLKIQPAKLEDSAVYLCASSLAGGADTQYFGPGTRLTVL.

The chain employs TRBV7-2 and TRBJ2-1, with no clear D. With 5 bases removed from V and 0 bases from J, the gap between germline ends came to 5 bases. Germline lookup yields CDR1 SGHTA and CDR2 FQGNSA. The CDR3 is made up of 13 amino acids. The CDR3 is CASSLSSYNEQFF. As DNA, the CDR3 is TGTGCCAGCAGCCTGTCCTCCTACAATGAGCAGTTCTTC.

The rearrangement links TRBV23-1 to TRBJ1-5; no firm D call. TRBV23-1 is designated an ORF whose function remains uncertain. CDR3 length equals 11 residues. Between the trimmed V and J ends, which lost 8 bases and 9 bases, there was a span of 11 bases. CDR3 nucleotide sequence: TGCGCCAGCTTCTTATCAGTGCCCCAGCATTTT. It is translated as CASFLSVPQHF.

The chain links TRBV5-6 to TRBJ1-1; D uncertain. The CDR3 is 16 residues long. Trimming removed 0 bases from V and 6 bases from J, with 18 bases in between. Germline-derived CDR1 and CDR2 are SGHDT and YYEEEE. For the CDR3, the DNA is TGTGCCAGCAGCTTGGAAAGGGCAGGTTTGTTGGCTGAAGCTTTCTTT. This sequence encodes CASSLERAGLLAEAFF. The whole variable domain, remainder taken from reference TRBV5-6 and TRBJ1-1, is DAGVTQSPTHLIKTRGQQVTLRCSPKSGHDTVSWYQQALGQGPQFIFQYYEEEERQRGNFPDRFSGHQFPNYSSELNVNALLLGDSALYLCASSLERAGLLAEAFFGQGTRLTVV.

The rearrangement joins TRBV27 to TRBJ2-7; D is unclear. CDR3 length: 13 residues. V gave up 0 bases and J gave up 3 bases, with 6 bases separating them. Germline V gene sequence: CDR1 MNHEY, CDR2 SMNVEV (reference sequence). For the CDR3, the DNA is TGTGCCAGCAGTTTATCTAGAAACTACGAGCAGTACTTC. Translating it yields CASSLSRNYEQYF.

The chain recombines TRBV7-9 with TRBJ2-3; D remains ambiguous. The germline V gene has CDR1 SEHNR and CDR2 FQNEAQ (reference sequence). The CDR3 sequence is 16 residues long. V dropped 5 bases and J dropped 0 bases, with 15 bases sitting between them. This CDR3 is CASSGRQGKSTDTQYF. The CDR3 DNA reads as TGTGCCAGCAGCGGCAGGCAAGGGAAGAGCACAGATACGCAGTATTTT.

V gene TRBV7-8 combines with J gene TRBJ1-1; D ambiguous. Trimming removed 1 base at V and 0 bases at J, with 6 bases between. Looked up from germline, CDR1 is SGHVS and CDR2 is FQNEAQ. CDR3 size: 14 residues. In DNA form, the CDR3 reads TGTGCCAGCAGCTTAGGGAGACTGAACACTGAAGCTTTCTTT. Residues: CASSLGRLNTEAFF.

The rearrangement links TRBV6-1 to TRBJ2-7; D gene uncertain. The CDR3 loop spans 10 amino acids. Germline V lookup: CDR1 MNHNS, CDR2 SASEGT. Trimming cost V 3 bases and J 3 bases, with 0 bases left between them. The CDR3 nucleotides are TGTGCCAGCAGTGACTACGAGCAGTACTTC. Translated, it gives CASSDYEQYF.

This clone was counted a single time. The chain couples TRBV15 to TRBJ2-1; D is uncertain. The V gene lost 0 bases and the J gene lost 6 bases, with 9 bases spanning the gap. CDR3 length equals 14 residues. Germline V gene lookup returns CDR1 LNHNV and CDR2 YYDKDF (reference sequence). The CDR3 sequence is CATSRDKPLNEQFF. CDR3 nucleotides: TGTGCCACCAGCAGAGATAAGCCCCTCAATGAGCAGTTCTTC.

This chain joins TRBV5-6 and TRBJ2-1, with 7 positions matching TRBD2. The CDR3 has 11 residues. Per the germline V gene, CDR1 is SGHDT and CDR2 is YYEEEE. After removal of 3 bases from V and 13 bases from J, the junction contained 4 bases not matched to a gene. CDR3 nucleotide sequence: TGTGCCAGCAGCTCGCCGGGACTACAGTTCTTC. Its protein product is CASSSPGLQFF.